This T cell receptor (beta chain) emerged from a study of T cell changes during pregnancy in multiple sclerosis. Germline CDR1 SNHLY, CDR2 FYNNEI. This CDR3 has 15 amino acids. Losses at the gene ends were 6 bases for V and 8 bases for J; bases not matched to a gene: 10. Profiling relied on immunoSEQ multiplex PCR, and the TCRdb table lists in-frame clones only, not all of them. The data hold 35,000 or so clones, with 93% observed a single time. The sample here was CD4+ T cells from peripheral blood mononuclear cells, taken in the first trimester of pregnancy. The J gene is TRBJ2-1, the V gene TRBV2, with 10 positions matching TRBD2. The TCR originated in a female donor with multiple sclerosis, enrolled in a pregnancy study. Here the CDR3 DNA reads TGTGCCAGCAGCGACAGCGGGAGGGCCGCGGATGAGCAGTTCTTC. Its translation is CASSDSGRAADEQFF.